Below are 20 T cell receptor beta chains sequenced from a single sample in a study of blood T cell repertoires in COVID-19 (TCRdb year 2020). The library was made by the immunoSEQ multiplex PCR assay. The clones in this table, taken by TCRdb from immuneACCESS, are in-frame only. Not every clone is retained; where verified, under half of the shortfall comes from an unresolved V gene, and the cause of the rest is unknown. The sample table lists under 200,000 clones, more than 75% of them with a count of one. The ten largest account for roughly 3.7% of the sample. Sequencing used peripheral blood. All receptors derive from a man between 18 and 29 years old with active or convalescent COVID-19.

The chain employs TRBV5-6 and TRBJ2-7; D is possibly TRBD1 (6 bases). Germline V gene data show CDR1 as SGHDT and CDR2 as YYEEEE. This CDR3 has 15 amino acids. The V and J ends lost 4 bases and 2 bases respectively, with 16 bases between them. The CDR3 sequence is CASSPAPAGAYEQYV. The CDR3 coding sequence is TGTGCCAGCAGCCCAGCCCCAGCAGGGGCCTACGAGCAGTACGTC.

The gene calls are TRBV18 and TRBJ2-7; D is possibly TRBD1 (5 bases). V dropped 3 bases and J dropped 2 bases, with 11 bases sitting between them. There are 14 residues in the CDR3. Germline CDR1 reads KGHSH; CDR2 reads LQKENI. The CDR3 spells CASSPPGRAYEQYF. CDR3 nucleotide sequence: TGTGCCAGCTCACCCCCAGGCAGGGCCTACGAGCAGTACTTC.

The chain employs TRBV24-1 and TRBJ2-6; 7 bases agree with TRBD2. Germline loops: CDR1 KGHDR, CDR2 SFDVKD. The CDR3 loop spans 16 amino acids. V lost 4 bases and J lost 2; bases outside the gene matches: 4. DNA for the CDR3: TGTGCCACCAGTGACCACGGACTAGCTGGGGCCAACGTCCTGACTTTC. It translates to CATSDHGLAGANVLTF.

The chain uses TRBV4-2 and TRBJ2-2; perhaps TRBD2 as D (6 bases). Looked up from germline, CDR1 is LGHNA and CDR2 is YNFKEQ. Trimming removed 4 bases from V and 5 bases from J, with 14 bases in between. There are 15 residues in the CDR3. The CDR3 DNA follows: TGTGCCAGCAGCCCCCGGGACTTAGGGACCGGGGAGCTGTTTTTT. This translates into CASSPRDLGTGELFF.

The rearrangement uses TRBV2 and TRBJ2-7; 7 nucleotides agree with TRBD2. V was pared by 4 bases and J by 2 bases, with 5 bases of the junction left unmatched. Germline V gene lookup returns CDR1 SNHLY and CDR2 FYNNEI. The CDR3 covers 14 residues. The CDR3 nucleotides are TGTGCCAGCAGTGGGGGGGGACTCACCTACGAGCAGTACTTC. The encoded protein is CASSGGGLTYEQYF.

The chain combines TRBV27 with TRBJ2-7; the match to TRBD2 covers 7 bases. Germline CDR1 reads MNHEY; CDR2 reads SMNVEV (reference sequence). CDR3 length equals 15 residues. The junction had 7 bases not matched to a gene; V was cut back by 5 bases and J by 0 bases. The DNA of the CDR3 is TGTGCCAGCAGTCCCCAGGGCGGGAGCTCCTACGAGCAGTACGTC. Translation gives CASSPQGGSSYEQYV.

This chain joins TRBV19 and TRBJ2-7, with D possibly matching TRBD2 (6 bases). This CDR3 is built from 13 residues. Trimming took 3 bases from V and 5 from J, leaving 11 bases between them. From germline, CDR1 is LNHDA and CDR2 SQIVND (reference sequence). The CDR3 here is CASSMRRENEQYF. CDR3 DNA sequence: TGTGCCAGTAGTATGAGGCGGGAAAACGAGCAGTACTTC.

V gene TRBV3-1 (or the pseudogene TRBV3-2) combines with J gene TRBJ1-1; no definite D call. The V gene lost 1 base and the J gene lost 6 bases, with 15 bases spanning the gap. Germline V gene sequence: CDR1 LGHDT, CDR2 YNNKEL (reference sequence). The CDR3 is made up of 15 amino acids. This CDR3 reads CASSQVLLTGAEAFF. The CDR3 nucleotides read TGTGCCAGCAGCCAAGTCCTCTTAACCGGGGCTGAAGCTTTCTTT.

J is TRBJ2-2 and V is TRBV2; weak D call: TRBD1 (5 bases). V was trimmed by 5 bases and J by 3 bases, leaving 7 bases between them. CDR1 is SNHLY and CDR2 is FYNNEI in the germline V gene. This CDR3 comprises 13 residues. The CDR3 here is CASSRTHTGELFF. CDR3 DNA sequence: TGTGCCAGCAGTCGGACACACACCGGGGAGCTGTTTTTT.

The chain links TRBV6-6 to TRBJ1-6, with D perhaps TRBD1 (5 bases). The CDR3 has 12 residues. Per the germline V gene, CDR1 is MNHNY and CDR2 is SVGAGI (reference sequence). Deletions cut 7 bases from V and 7 bases from J, with 8 bases between. The CDR3 is CASTQGNSPLHF. The CDR3, as DNA: TGTGCCAGCACCCAGGGAAATTCACCCCTCCACTTT.

Comments on this clone: Different DNA sequences within this sample yield the same CDR3. V and J are TRBV5-1 and TRBJ1-2; 8 bases agree with TRBD1. The V segment lost 0 bases and the J segment 4 bases; nucleotides outside the gene matches: 2. The CDR3 has 14 residues. Germline lookup yields CDR1 SGHRS and CDR2 YFSETQ. The CDR3 coding sequence is TGCGCCAGCAGCTTGGGACAGGGGACCTATGGCTACACCTTC. This codes for CASSLGQGTYGYTF.

The V and J genes are TRBV4-3 and TRBJ2-7; 8 bases fit TRBD2. Germline CDR1 reads LGHNA; CDR2 reads YSLEER. The J segment lost 0 bases and the V segment lost 0 bases, leaving 1 base of the junction unmatched. The CDR3 runs to 15 residues. The DNA for the CDR3 is TGCGCCAGCAGCCAAGAGAGCGGGAGCTCCTACGAGCAGTACTTC. Its protein product is CASSQESGSSYEQYF.

This chain connects TRBV3-1 (or the pseudogene TRBV3-2) to TRBJ1-6; D gene unclear. The CDR3 contains 17 residues. V dropped 5 bases and J dropped 1 base, with 15 bases sitting between them. In germline, CDR1 is LGHDT, CDR2 YNNKEL (reference sequence). For the CDR3, the DNA is TGTGCCAGCAGCGCTAGGGCCGGAGGATCCTATAATTCACCCCTCCACTTT. Its protein is CASSARAGGSYNSPLHF.

The chain is built from TRBV2 and TRBJ1-4; no definite D call. The V end lost 6 bases, the J end lost 4 bases, and 15 bases lay between the germline ends. Germline CDR1 SNHLY, CDR2 FYNNEI. This CDR3 is built from 15 residues. In DNA, the CDR3 is TGTGCCAGCAGGCGTCAGGCCACCCTTAATGAAAAACTGTTTTTT. Translation: CASRRQATLNEKLFF.

This sequence joins TRBV29-1 and TRBJ1-1, with no clear D. From germline, CDR1 is SQVTM and CDR2 ANQGSEA. The CDR3 extends over 13 amino acids. V shed 6 bases and J shed 5 bases, with 16 bases lying between them. The CDR3: CSVLRPSGTEAFF. Written as DNA, the CDR3 is TGCAGCGTGCTTCGGCCTTCGGGAACTGAAGCTTTCTTT. Based on the CDR3 plus reference TRBV29-1 and TRBJ1-1, the full variable domain is SAVISQKPSRDICQRGTSLTIQCQVDSQVTMMFWYRQQPGQSLTLIATANQGSEATYESGFVIDKFPISRPNLTFSTLTVSNMSPEDSSIYLCSVLRPSGTEAFFGQGTRLTVV.

V gene TRBV7-2 combines with J gene TRBJ1-2; perhaps TRBD1 as D (5 bases). Germline V gene sequence: CDR1 SGHTA, CDR2 FQGNSA. CDR3 length: 16 residues. V lost 5 bases, J lost 0 bases, and 16 bases lay in between. CDR3 in DNA: TGTGCCAGCAGCCTAGGGTCATCCAGGGCTAACTATGGCTACACCTTC. Residues: CASSLGSSRANYGYTF.

This clone appeared a few times. The chain employs TRBV7-6 and TRBJ1-1; D call uncertain. Per germline, CDR1 SGHVS and CDR2 FNYEAQ. The V and J ends lost 5 bases and 0 bases respectively, with 10 bases between them. The CDR3 is 14 residues long. The CDR3 loop reads CASSPTFLNTEAFF. The CDR3 nucleotides are TGTGCCAGCAGCCCTACGTTCTTGAACACTGAAGCTTTCTTT. Full variable domain (remainder filled in from reference TRBV7-6 and TRBJ1-1): GAGVSQSPRYKVTKRGQDVALRCDPISGHVSLYWYRQALGQGPEFLTYFNYEAQQDKSGLPNDRFSAERPEGSISTLTIQRTEQRDSAMYRCASSPTFLNTEAFFGQGTRLTVV.

The chain links TRBV5-1 to TRBJ1-6, with unresolved D. Germline CDR1 and CDR2: SGHRS and YFSETQ. The V end lost 0 bases, the J end lost 5 bases, and 9 bases lay between the germline ends. This CDR3 has 15 residues. This chain's CDR3 is CASSLELRNNSPLHF. DNA of the CDR3: TGCGCCAGCAGCTTGGAGCTTCGAAATAATTCACCCCTCCACTTT.

This clone came up a few times. The chain is built from TRBV18 and TRBJ1-4; 8 bases align to TRBD1. With 0 bases clipped from V and 6 bases from J, the junction kept 9 bases outside the gene matches. CDR1 is KGHSH and CDR2 is LQKENI in the germline V gene. The CDR3 runs 17 residues. The CDR3 region has the DNA TGTGCCAGCTCACCACCGGGGACACAGGGGGAGGATGAAAAACTGTTTTTT. It is translated as CASSPPGTQGEDEKLFF.

V gene TRBV5-6 combines with J gene TRBJ2-5; D is possibly TRBD1 (5 bases). The length of the CDR3 is 14 residues. Looked up from germline, CDR1 is SGHDT and CDR2 is YYEEEE. Trimming pared 3 bases from V and 1 base from J, leaving 10 bases between. The chain's CDR3 is CASSSQQGQETQYF. The CDR3 DNA is TGTGCCAGCAGCTCCCAGCAGGGCCAAGAGACCCAGTACTTC.